This T cell receptor beta chain was sequenced in a study of T cell responses to AZD1222 COVID-19 vaccine. Overall study results and limits: Only after the peak T cell response were repertoires sampled. Spike regions recognized by vaccine-associated CD4 TCRs spanned the protein, led by 160-218 and 743-854.

The protocol was immunoSEQ multiplex PCR, while the TCRdb copy is restricted to in-frame clones and leaves out a portion. The sample has 150,000 or so clones; roughly nine tenths are singletons. The V and J ends lost 7 bases and 3 bases respectively, with 12 bases between them. This CDR3 has 12 residues. Germline V CDR1 and CDR2: SQVTM, ANQGSEA. The analysis combined second doses at about 4 or about 12 weeks. With regard to this clone: Its antigen is currently unknown.

This clonotype was obtained from an adult who received the AZD1222 COVID-19 vaccine. The material was peripheral blood, obtained 28 days after the second AZD1222 dose. This chain uses TRBV29-1 with TRBJ1-2; no reliable D call. This chain's CDR3 is CSDRGGHYGYTF. In nucleotides, the CDR3 is TGCAGCGACCGCGGTGGACACTATGGCTACACCTTC.